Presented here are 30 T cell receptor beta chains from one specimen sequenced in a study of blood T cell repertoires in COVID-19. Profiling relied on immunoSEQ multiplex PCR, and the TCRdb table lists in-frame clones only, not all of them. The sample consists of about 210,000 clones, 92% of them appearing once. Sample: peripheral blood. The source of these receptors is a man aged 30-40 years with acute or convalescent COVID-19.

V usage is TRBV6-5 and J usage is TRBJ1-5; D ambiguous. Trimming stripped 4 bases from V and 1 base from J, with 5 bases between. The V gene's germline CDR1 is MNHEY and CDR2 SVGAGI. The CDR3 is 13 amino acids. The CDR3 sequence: CASSFGSNQPQHF. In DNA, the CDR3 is TGTGCCAGCAGTTTTGGCAGCAATCAGCCCCAGCATTTT.

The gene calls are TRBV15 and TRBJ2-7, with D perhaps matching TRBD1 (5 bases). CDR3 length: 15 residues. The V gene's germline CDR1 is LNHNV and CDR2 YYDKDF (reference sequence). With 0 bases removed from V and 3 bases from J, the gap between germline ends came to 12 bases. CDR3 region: CATSRDRTYSYEQYF. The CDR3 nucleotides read TGTGCCACCAGCAGAGACCGGACATATAGCTACGAGCAGTACTTC.

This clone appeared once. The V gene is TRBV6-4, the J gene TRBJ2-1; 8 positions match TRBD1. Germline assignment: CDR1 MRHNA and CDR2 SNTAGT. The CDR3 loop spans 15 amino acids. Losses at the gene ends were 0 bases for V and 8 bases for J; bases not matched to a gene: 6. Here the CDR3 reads CASSDSMSGGDEQFF. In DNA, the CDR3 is TGTGCCAGCAGTGACTCGATGTCAGGGGGCGATGAGCAGTTCTTC.

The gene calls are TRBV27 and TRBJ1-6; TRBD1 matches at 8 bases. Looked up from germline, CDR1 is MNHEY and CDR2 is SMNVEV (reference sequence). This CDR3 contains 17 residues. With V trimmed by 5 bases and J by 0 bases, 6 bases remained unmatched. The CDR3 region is CASSPRTGSSYNSPLHF. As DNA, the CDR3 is TGTGCCAGCAGTCCACGGACAGGGAGCTCCTATAATTCACCCCTCCACTTT.

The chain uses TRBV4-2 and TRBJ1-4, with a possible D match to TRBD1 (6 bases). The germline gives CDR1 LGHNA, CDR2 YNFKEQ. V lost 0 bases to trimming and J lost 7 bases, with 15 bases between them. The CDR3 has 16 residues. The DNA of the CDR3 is TGTGCCAGCAGCCAAGATTCAAACAGGGTGGGTGAAAAACTGTTTTTT. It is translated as CASSQDSNRVGEKLFF.

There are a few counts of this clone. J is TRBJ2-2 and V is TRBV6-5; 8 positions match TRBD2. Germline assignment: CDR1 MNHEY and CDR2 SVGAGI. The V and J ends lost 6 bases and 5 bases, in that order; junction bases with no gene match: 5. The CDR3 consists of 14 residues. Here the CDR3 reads CASRAGGHTGELFF. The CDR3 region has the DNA TGTGCCAGCAGGGCGGGGGGCCATACCGGGGAGCTGTTTTTT.

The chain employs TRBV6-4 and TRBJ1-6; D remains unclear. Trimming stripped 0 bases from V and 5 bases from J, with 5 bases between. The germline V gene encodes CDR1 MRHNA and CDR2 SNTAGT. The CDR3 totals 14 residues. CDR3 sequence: CASSDSRNNSPLHF. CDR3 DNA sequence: TGTGCCAGCAGTGACTCGAGGAATAATTCACCCCTCCACTTT.

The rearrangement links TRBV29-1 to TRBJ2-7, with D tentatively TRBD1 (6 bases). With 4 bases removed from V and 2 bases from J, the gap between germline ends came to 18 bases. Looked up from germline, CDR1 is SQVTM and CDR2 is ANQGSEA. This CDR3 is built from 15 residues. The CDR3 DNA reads TGCAGCGTTGCCGTGGACAGCCTTAACACCTACGAGCAGTACTTC. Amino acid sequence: CSVAVDSLNTYEQYF.

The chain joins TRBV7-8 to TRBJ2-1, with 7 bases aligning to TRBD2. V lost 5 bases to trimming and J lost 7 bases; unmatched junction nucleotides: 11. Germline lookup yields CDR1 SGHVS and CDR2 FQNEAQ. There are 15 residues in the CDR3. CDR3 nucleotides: TGTGCCAGCAGCCTGCGGGAGAGGAGTAGGAATGAGCAGTTCTTC. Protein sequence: CASSLRERSRNEQFF.

For the CDR3, the DNA is TGTGCCAGCAGTTACTCGGGGCCAGGGGGCCGTGGCTACACCTTC. Amino acid sequence: CASSYSGPGGRGYTF. The chain couples TRBV6-5 to TRBJ1-2; 8 nucleotides match TRBD1. The germline CDR1 and CDR2 sequences are MNHEY and SVGAGI. V shed 0 bases, J shed 7 bases, and the junction held 7 bases outside the gene matches. The CDR3 is 15 amino acids.

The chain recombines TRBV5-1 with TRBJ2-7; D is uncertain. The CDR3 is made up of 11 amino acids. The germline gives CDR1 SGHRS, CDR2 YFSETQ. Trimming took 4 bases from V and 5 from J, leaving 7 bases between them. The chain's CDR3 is CASSTDNEQYF. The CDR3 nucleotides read TGCGCCAGCAGCACCGACAACGAGCAGTACTTC.

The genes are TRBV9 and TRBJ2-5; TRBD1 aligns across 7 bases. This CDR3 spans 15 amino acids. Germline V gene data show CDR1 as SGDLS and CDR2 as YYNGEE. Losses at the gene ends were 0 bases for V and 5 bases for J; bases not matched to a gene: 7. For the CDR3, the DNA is TGTGCCAGCAGCGTAGTTCCAGGGGGTAAGGAGACCCAGTACTTC. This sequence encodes CASSVVPGGKETQYF. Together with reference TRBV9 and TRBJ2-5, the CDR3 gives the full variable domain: DSGVTQTPKHLITATGQRVTLRCSPRSGDLSVYWYQQSLDQGLQFLIQYYNGEERAKGNILERFSAQQFPDLHSELNLSSLELGDSALYFCASSVVPGGKETQYFGPGTRLLVL.

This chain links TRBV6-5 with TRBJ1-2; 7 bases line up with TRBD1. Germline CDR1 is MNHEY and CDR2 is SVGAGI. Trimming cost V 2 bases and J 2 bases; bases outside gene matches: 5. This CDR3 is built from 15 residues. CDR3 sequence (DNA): TGTGCCAGCAGTTACGGGACAGAAAGGAACTATGGCTACACCTTC. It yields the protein CASSYGTERNYGYTF.

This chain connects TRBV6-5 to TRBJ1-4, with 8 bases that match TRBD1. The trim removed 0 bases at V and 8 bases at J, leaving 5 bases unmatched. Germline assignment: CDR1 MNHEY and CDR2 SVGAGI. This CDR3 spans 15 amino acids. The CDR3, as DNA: TGTGCCAGCAGTTACTCGAGGACAGGGAACGAAAAACTGTTTTTT. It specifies CASSYSRTGNEKLFF.

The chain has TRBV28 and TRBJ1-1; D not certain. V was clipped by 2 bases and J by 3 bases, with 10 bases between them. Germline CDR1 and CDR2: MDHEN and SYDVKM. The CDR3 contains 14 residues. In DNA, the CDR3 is TGTGCCAGCAGTTTAAGTAACACCTACACTGAAGCTTTCTTT. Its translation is CASSLSNTYTEAFF.

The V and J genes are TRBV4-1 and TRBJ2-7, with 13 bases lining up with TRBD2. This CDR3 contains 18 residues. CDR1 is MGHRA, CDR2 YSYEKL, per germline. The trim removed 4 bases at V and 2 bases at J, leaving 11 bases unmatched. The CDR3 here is CASSPKPTSGGEPYEQYF. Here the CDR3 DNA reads TGCGCCAGCAGCCCCAAGCCTACTAGCGGGGGGGAGCCCTACGAGCAGTACTTC.

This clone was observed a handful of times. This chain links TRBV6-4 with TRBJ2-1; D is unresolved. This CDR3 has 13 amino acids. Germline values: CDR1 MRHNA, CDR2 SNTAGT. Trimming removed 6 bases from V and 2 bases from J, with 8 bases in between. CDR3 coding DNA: TGTGCCAGCAGCGCCCAGGCCTACAATGAGCAGTTCTTC. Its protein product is CASSAQAYNEQFF.

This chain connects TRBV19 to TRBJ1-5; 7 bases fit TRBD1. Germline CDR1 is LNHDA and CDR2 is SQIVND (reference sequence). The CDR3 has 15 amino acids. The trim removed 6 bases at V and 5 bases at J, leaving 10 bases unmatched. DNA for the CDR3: TGTGCCAGTAGACGGACAGGCGGATCGCATCAGCCCCAGCATTTT. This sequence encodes CASRRTGGSHQPQHF.

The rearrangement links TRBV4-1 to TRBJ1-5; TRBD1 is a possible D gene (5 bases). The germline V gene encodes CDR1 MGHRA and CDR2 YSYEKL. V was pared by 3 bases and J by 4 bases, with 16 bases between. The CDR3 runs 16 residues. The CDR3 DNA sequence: TGCGCCAGCAGCCAGCCCATTTCGGGACTTAATCAGCCCCAGCATTTT. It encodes CASSQPISGLNQPQHF.

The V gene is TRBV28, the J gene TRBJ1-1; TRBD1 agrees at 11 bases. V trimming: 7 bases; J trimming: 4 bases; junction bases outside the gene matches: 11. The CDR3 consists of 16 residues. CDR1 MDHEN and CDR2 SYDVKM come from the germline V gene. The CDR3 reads CASTQGGTGGFTEAFF. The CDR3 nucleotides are TGTGCCAGCACCCAAGGAGGGACAGGGGGTTTCACTGAAGCTTTCTTT.

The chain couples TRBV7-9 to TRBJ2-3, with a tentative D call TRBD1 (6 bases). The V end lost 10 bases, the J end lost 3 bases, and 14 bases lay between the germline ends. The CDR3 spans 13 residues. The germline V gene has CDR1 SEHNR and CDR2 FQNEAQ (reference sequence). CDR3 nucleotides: TGTGCCACAGACAGGCACTCAACAGATACGCAGTATTTT. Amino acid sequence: CATDRHSTDTQYF.

Here the CDR3 reads CSAPKSGELFF. The CDR3 nucleotides are TGCAGTGCTCCCAAGAGCGGGGAGCTGTTTTTT. The chain joins TRBV20-1 to TRBJ2-2; D remains unclear. V gave up 5 bases and J gave up 7 bases, with 8 bases separating them. This CDR3 region has 11 residues. The germline V gene has CDR1 DFQATT and CDR2 SNEGSKA (reference sequence).

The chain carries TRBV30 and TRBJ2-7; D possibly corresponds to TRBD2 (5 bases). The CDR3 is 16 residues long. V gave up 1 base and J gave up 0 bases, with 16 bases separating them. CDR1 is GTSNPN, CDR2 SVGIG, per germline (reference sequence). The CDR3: CAWSALPDLSSYEQYF. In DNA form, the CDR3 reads TGTGCCTGGAGTGCTCTACCGGACTTAAGCTCCTACGAGCAGTACTTC. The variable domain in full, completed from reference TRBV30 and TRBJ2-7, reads SQTIHQWPATLVQPVGSPLSLECTVEGTSNPNLYWYRQAAGRGLQLLFYSVGIGQISSEVPQNLSASRPQDRQFILSSKKLLLSDSGFYLCAWSALPDLSSYEQYFGPGTRLTVT.

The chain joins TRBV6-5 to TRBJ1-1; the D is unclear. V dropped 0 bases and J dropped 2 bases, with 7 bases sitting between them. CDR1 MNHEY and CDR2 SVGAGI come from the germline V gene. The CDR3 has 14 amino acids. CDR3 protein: CASSYSGINTEAFF. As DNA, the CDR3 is TGTGCCAGCAGTTACTCCGGGATTAACACTGAAGCTTTCTTT.

CDR3 DNA sequence: TGTGCCACCAGCAGAGGGAGGTCCGATGGAAACACCATATATTTT. Protein sequence: CATSRGRSDGNTIYF. The chain links TRBV15 to TRBJ1-3; D is unclear. There are 15 residues in the CDR3. Germline V gene sequence: CDR1 LNHNV, CDR2 YYDKDF (reference sequence). V lost 1 base and J lost 3, with 10 bases in between.

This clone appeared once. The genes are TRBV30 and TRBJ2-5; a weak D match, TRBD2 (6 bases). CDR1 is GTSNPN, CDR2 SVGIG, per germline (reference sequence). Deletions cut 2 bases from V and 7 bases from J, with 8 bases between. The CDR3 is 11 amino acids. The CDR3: CAWSLGGTQYF. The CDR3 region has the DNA TGTGCCTGGAGTTTGGGGGGGACCCAGTACTTC.

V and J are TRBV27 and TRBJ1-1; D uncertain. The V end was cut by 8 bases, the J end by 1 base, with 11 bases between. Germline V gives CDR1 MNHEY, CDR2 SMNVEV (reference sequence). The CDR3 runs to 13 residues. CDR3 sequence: CASGFTANTEAFF. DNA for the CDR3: TGTGCCAGCGGCTTTACAGCGAACACTGAAGCTTTCTTT.

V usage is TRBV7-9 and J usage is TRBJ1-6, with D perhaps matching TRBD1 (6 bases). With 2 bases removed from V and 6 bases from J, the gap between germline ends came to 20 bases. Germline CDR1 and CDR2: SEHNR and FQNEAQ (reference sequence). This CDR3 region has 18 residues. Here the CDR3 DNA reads TGTGCCAGCAGCTTATTTACAGGGCCCGACAGTCTTAATTCACCCCTCCACTTT. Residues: CASSLFTGPDSLNSPLHF.

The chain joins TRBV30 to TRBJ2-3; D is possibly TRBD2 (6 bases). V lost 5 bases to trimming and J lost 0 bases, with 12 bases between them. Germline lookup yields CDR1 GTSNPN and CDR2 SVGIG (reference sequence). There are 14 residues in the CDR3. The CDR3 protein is CAWGAGLSTDTQYF. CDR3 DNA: TGTGCCTGGGGAGCGGGTCTTAGCACAGATACGCAGTATTTT.

Here the CDR3 DNA reads TGTGCCAGCAGCTTGGCCCGACTACCGAATGAGCAGTTCTTC. Translation gives CASSLARLPNEQFF. The rearrangement uses TRBV5-6 and TRBJ2-1; D perhaps matches TRBD2 (5 bases). Germline values: CDR1 SGHDT, CDR2 YYEEEE. This CDR3 region has 14 residues. V was clipped by 0 bases and J by 7 bases, with 11 bases between them.